Listed below are T cell receptor beta chains from one sample, sequenced in a study of PD-1 blockade in classical Hodgkin lymphoma. Profiled with immunoSEQ multiplex PCR; TCRdb holds only in-frame clones, not every one. Among just under 1,500 clones listed, roughly 80% were seen once. This sample comprised CD8+ T cells from blood, obtained at baseline. The source of these receptors is a human donor with classical Hodgkin lymphoma. Each CDR3 is given with its conserved first and last residue. A D gene is named only where the DNA matches it firmly. Some rows have no size entry. The others give once, few or many, or a class for an expanded clone.

J,D,V,size,CDR3,DNA
TRBJ2-7,TRBD1,TRBV2,-,CATGQGRGYEQYF,TGTGCCACCGGACAGGGGAGAGGCTACGAGCAGTACTTC
TRBJ2-5,-,TRBV11-2,-,CASSFGETQYF,TGTGCCAGCAGCTTTGGAGAGACCCAGTACTTC
TRBJ1-1,-,TRBV13,-,CASSSTQTEAFF,TGTGCCAGCAGTTCCACACAGACTGAAGCTTTCTTT
TRBJ2-1,-,TRBV19,-,CASSMKSGSNEQFF,TGTGCCAGTAGTATGAAGTCAGGGTCGAATGAGCAGTTCTTC
TRBJ2-1,TRBD1,TRBV27,few,CASSLSGTGDNEQFF,TGTGCCAGCAGTTTATCCGGGACAGGGGACAATGAGCAGTTCTTC